One sample yielded the 9 T cell receptor beta chains listed below, sequenced in a study of cytomegalovirus exposure and HLA in healthy donors. Clones were read by immunoSEQ multiplex PCR, and TCRdb kept only the in-frame ones, dropping some. The sample has roughly 300,000 clones; 75% to 90% are singletons. The material sequenced was PBMCs. The receptors originated from a woman in her 30s in good health and CMV-seropositive.

This rearrangement joins TRBV28 to TRBJ2-7, with 9 bases aligning to TRBD1. The CDR3 spans 17 residues. The junction had 12 bases not matched to a gene; V was cut back by 6 bases and J by 0 bases. The germline V gene encodes CDR1 MDHEN and CDR2 SYDVKM. The CDR3 is CASSVGTGTLSSYEQYF. The CDR3 nucleotides are TGTGCCAGCAGCGTCGGGACAGGGACTCTTAGCTCCTACGAGCAGTACTTC.

The chain carries TRBV5-6 and TRBJ1-1; 7 bases fit TRBD1. Germline V gene lookup returns CDR1 SGHDT and CDR2 YYEEEE. Trimming removed 4 bases from V and 6 bases from J; junction bases left unmatched: 9. The CDR3 extends over 14 amino acids. CDR3 protein: CASSPESQGPEAFF. CDR3 DNA sequence: TGTGCCAGCAGCCCCGAGTCACAGGGGCCTGAAGCTTTCTTT.

This clone was picked up a small number of times. One junction end disagrees with the germline gene, perhaps due to a read error. This chain uses TRBV5-6 with TRBJ2-7; 8 bases fit TRBD2. The CDR3 is made up of 14 amino acids. From germline, CDR1 is SGHDT and CDR2 YYEEEE. In DNA, the CDR3 is TGTGCCAGCAGAGATACTAGCGGCTCCCACGAGCAGTACTTC. Protein product: CASRDTSGSHEQYF.

This clone came up once. The CDR3 loop reads CASSPSPNQPQHF. CDR3 nucleotides: TGTGCCAGCAGCCCCTCTCCCAATCAGCCCCAGCATTTT. This chain joins TRBV7-2 and TRBJ1-5; D remains unclear. There are 13 residues in the CDR3. Per germline, CDR1 SGHTA and CDR2 FQGNSA. Trimming shortened V by 5 bases and J by 3 bases, and 8 bases separated the two germline ends.

The genes are TRBV30 and TRBJ2-3; D not certain. Trimming left V 5 bases short and J 1 base short, with 13 bases between. Germline V lookup: CDR1 GTSNPN, CDR2 SVGIG (reference sequence). The CDR3 consists of 14 residues. The CDR3 DNA is TGTGCCTGGGCGTCCTATGTGGGCACAGATACGCAGTATTTT. Protein: CAWASYVGTDTQYF.

This chain connects TRBV4-1 to TRBJ2-7, with 13 nucleotides matching TRBD2. CDR3 length: 16 amino acids. With V trimmed by 4 bases and J by 4 bases, 7 bases remained unmatched. Germline CDR1 MGHRA, CDR2 YSYEKL. Written as DNA, the CDR3 is TGCGCCAGCAGCCCGGGACTAGCGGGAAGATCATACGAGCAGTACTTC. This sequence encodes CASSPGLAGRSYEQYF.

V is TRBV4-3 and J is TRBJ2-7; 9 bases are a match to TRBD1. CDR1 LGHNA and CDR2 YSLEER come from the germline V gene. CDR3 length: 15 amino acids. The V gene end was trimmed by 1 base and the J gene end by 3 bases; junction bases not matched to a gene: 4. DNA of the CDR3: TGCGCCAGCAGCCAAGGGACAGGGGCAGACTACGAGCAGTACTTC. Translation: CASSQGTGADYEQYF.

This clone has only one observation. The chain has TRBV4-1 and TRBJ1-2; tentatively, D is TRBD1 (5 bases). Germline-derived CDR1 and CDR2 are MGHRA and YSYEKL. Trimming stripped 2 bases from V and 4 bases from J, with 8 bases between. The CDR3 loop spans 13 amino acids. The CDR3 loop reads CASSQPGRYGYTF. The CDR3 nucleotides are TGCGCCAGCAGCCAACCGGGACGCTATGGCTACACCTTC.

As DNA, the CDR3 is TGTGCCAGCAGCCAAAACAGCAAGAGGGGAGAGACCCAGTACTTC. This encodes CASSQNSKRGETQYF. The V call is TRBV4-2, the J call TRBJ2-5, with D perhaps TRBD1 or TRBD2 (5 bases each). The CDR3 totals 15 residues. V lost 2 bases to trimming and J lost 4 bases, with 14 bases between them. The germline gives CDR1 LGHNA, CDR2 YNFKEQ.